This entry lists 4 T cell receptor beta chains sequenced from one sample in a study of T cell responses to AZD1222 COVID-19 vaccine. Sequencing was performed with immunoSEQ multiplex PCR; in TCRdb, only in-frame clones are kept and a portion is missing. The sample consists of approximately 130,000 clones, over 90% of them appearing once. The sequences come from peripheral blood, collected on day 0 of AZD1222 vaccination. These receptors all stem from an adult in good health.

The chain joins TRBV10-3 to TRBJ1-2; D ambiguous. This CDR3 is 13 amino acids long. Between the trimmed V and J ends, which lost 2 bases and 4 bases, there was a span of 8 bases. Germline CDR1 ENHRY, CDR2 SYGVKD. In nucleotides, the CDR3 is TGTGCCATCAGTGAGAGGCAGACCTATGGCTACACCTTC. Translated: CAISERQTYGYTF.

The V call is TRBV6-5, the J call TRBJ1-2; D is uncertain. CDR1 is MNHEY and CDR2 is SVGAGI in the germline V gene. The CDR3 consists of 14 residues. Trimming cost V 0 bases and J 3 bases, with 8 bases left between them. The CDR3 DNA sequence: TGTGCCAGCAGTTACTCGCCGGAGGACTATGGCTACACCTTC. Residues: CASSYSPEDYGYTF.

Regarding this clone: The same CDR3 is also encoded by other DNA sequences in this sample. CDR3 sequence (DNA): TGTGCCAGCAGCCAAGACCGGGGGGGCCAAGAGACCCAGTACTTC. This gives the protein CASSQDRGGQETQYF. V is TRBV4-2 and J is TRBJ2-5, with 8 bases identical to TRBD2. This CDR3 region has 15 residues. V trimming: 0 bases; J trimming: 1 base; junction bases outside the gene matches: 1. CDR1 is LGHNA, CDR2 YNFKEQ, per germline.

The rearrangement joins TRBV27 to TRBJ1-1, with a tentative D call TRBD1 (6 bases). The V gene lost 4 bases and the J gene lost 2 bases, with 11 bases spanning the gap. The CDR3 is 14 residues long. Germline CDR1 and CDR2: MNHEY and SMNVEV (reference sequence). CDR3 coding DNA: TGTGCCAGCAGTTCCCGGACAGACAACACTGAAGCTTTCTTT. Its translation is CASSSRTDNTEAFF.